The source of this TCR beta chain is a study of PD-L1 blockade in urothelial cancer. This clone came up once. This CDR3 is built from 14 residues. After removal of 3 bases from V and 5 bases from J, the junction contained 7 bases not matched to a gene. Germline V lookup: CDR1 SGHKS, CDR2 YYEKEE (reference sequence). Profiling relied on immunoSEQ multiplex PCR, and the TCRdb table lists in-frame clones only, not all of them. The data show 85,000 to 90,000 clones, with 85% to 95% seen just once and 8.5% to 9.5% held by the top ten. The receptor's source is a man aged 60 to 75 with urothelial cancer. The sequencing used PBMCs, collected around atezolizumab (anti-PD-L1) treatment. The chain has TRBV5-5 and TRBJ2-5, with 7 bases aligning to TRBD1. The CDR3 loop reads CASSWGQSSETQYF. The CDR3 bases are TGTGCCAGCAGCTGGGGACAGTCGTCCGAGACCCAGTACTTC.